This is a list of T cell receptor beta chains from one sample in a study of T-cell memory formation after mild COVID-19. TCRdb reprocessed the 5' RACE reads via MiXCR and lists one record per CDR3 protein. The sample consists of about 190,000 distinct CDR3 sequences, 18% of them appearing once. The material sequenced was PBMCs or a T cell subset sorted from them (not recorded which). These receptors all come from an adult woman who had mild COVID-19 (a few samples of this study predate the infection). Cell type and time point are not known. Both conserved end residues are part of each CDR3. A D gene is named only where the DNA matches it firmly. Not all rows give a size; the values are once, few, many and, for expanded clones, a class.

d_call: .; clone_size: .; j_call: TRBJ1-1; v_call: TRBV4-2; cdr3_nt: TGTGCCAGCAGCCAGGAACGGACAGTCTCCAACACTGAAGCTTTCTTT; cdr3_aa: CASSQERTVSNTEAFF
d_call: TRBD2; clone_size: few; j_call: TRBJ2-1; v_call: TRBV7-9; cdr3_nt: TGTGCCAGCAGCGGTCTTGGCGGGAGGACCTCCTACAATGAGCAGTTCTTC; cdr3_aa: CASSGLGGRTSYNEQFF
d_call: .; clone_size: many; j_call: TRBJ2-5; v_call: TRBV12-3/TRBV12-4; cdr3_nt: TGTGCCAGCAGTTCGTCCGGTAATGGGGAGACCCAGTACTTC; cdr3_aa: CASSSSGNGETQYF
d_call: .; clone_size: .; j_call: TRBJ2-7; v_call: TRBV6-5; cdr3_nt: TGTGCCAGCAGGCGGGACAACCACTACGAGCAGTACTTC; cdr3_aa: CASRRDNHYEQYF
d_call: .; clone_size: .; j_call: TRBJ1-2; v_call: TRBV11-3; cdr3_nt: TGTGCCAGCAGCTTAGACTCCTACTCGACAGCGAACTATGGCTACACCTTC; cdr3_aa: CASSLDSYSTANYGYTF
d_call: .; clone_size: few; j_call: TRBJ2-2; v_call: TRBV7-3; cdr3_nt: TGTGCCACCCGATCAGGGAACACCGGGGAGCTGTTTTTT; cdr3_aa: CATRSGNTGELFF
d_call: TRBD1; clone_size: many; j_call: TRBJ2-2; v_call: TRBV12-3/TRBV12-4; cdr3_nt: TGTGCCAGCACCCCCTTTAGAGGGGGCGACACCGGGGAGCTGTTTTTT; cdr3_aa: CASTPFRGGDTGELFF
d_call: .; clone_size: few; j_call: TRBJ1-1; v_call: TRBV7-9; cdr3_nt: TGTGCCAGCAGCTTAGCTGGGCGGTGGGGCACTGAAGCTTTCTTT; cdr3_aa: CASSLAGRWGTEAFF
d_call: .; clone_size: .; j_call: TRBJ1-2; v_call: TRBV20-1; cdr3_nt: TGCAGTGCTAGAGTTAGTGGATACAGGGTCTCGGGATATGGCTACACCTTC; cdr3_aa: CSARVSGYRVSGYGYTF
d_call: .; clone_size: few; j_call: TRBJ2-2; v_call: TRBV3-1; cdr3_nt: TGTGCCAGCAGCCAATCGTTGACCGGGGAGCTGTTTTTT; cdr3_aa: CASSQSLTGELFF
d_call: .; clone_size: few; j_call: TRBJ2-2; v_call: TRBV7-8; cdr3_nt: TGTGCCAGCAGCCAGGCGACAGGACTTAACACCGGGGAGCTGTTTTTT; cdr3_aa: CASSQATGLNTGELFF
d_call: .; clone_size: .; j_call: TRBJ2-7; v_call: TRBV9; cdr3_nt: TGTGCCAGCAGCGTAGTGGACGGAGGCTCCGAGCAGTACTTC; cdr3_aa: CASSVVDGGSEQYF
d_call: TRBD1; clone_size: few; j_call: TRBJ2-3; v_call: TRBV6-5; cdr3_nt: TGTGCCAGCTTCCCGGGACAGGGCACAGATACGCAGTATTTT; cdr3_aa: CASFPGQGTDTQYF
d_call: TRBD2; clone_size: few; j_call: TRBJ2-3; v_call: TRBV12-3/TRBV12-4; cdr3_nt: TGTGCCAGCAGTAATAGCGGGACTAGCACAGATACGCAGTATTTT; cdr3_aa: CASSNSGTSTDTQYF
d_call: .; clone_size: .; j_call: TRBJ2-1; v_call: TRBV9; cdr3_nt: TGTGCCAGCAGCGTAGGGACAGCAGGGGTAGAGCAGTTCTTC; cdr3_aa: CASSVGTAGVEQFF
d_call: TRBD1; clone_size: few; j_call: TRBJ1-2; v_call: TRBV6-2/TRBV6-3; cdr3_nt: TGTGCCAGCAGTTTCCACAGGGGAGGCAACTATGGCTACACCTTC; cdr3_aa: CASSFHRGGNYGYTF
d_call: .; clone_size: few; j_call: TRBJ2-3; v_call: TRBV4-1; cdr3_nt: TGCGCCAGCAGCCAGAGGGTTTCTAACACAGATACGCAGTATTTT; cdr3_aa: CASSQRVSNTDTQYF
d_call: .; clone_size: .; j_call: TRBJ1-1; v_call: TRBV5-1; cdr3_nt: TGCGCCAGCAGCTTACAGGAGGGCACTGAAGCTTTCTTT; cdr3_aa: CASSLQEGTEAFF
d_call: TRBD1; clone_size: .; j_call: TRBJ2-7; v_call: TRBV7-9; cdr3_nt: TGTGCCAGCAGCTCGACAGGGAACAAGCAGTACTTC; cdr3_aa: CASSSTGNKQYF
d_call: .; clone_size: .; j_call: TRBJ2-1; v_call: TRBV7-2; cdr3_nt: TGTGCCAGCAGCTTCCTACGGGGATACAATGAGCAGTTCTTC; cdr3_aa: CASSFLRGYNEQFF
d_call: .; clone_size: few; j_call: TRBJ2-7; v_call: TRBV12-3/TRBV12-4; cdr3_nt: TGTGCCAGCAGCCCGATAGGGGTTACGAATCCCGGCTCCTACGAGCAGTACTTC; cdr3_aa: CASSPIGVTNPGSYEQYF
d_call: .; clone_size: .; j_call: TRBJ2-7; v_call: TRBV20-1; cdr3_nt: TGCAGTGCTAAAGAGAATAGACGAGACGAGCAGTACTTC; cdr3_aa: CSAKENRRDEQYF
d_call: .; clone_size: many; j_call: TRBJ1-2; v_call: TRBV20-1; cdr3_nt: TGCAGTGCTAGAGATCCCAGGGGTGGGGTCTATGGCTACACCTTC; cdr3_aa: CSARDPRGGVYGYTF
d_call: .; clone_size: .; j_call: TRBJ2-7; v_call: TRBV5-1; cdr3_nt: TGCGCCAGCAGTCGGGCGGCTAGCTTTGGTTCCAGCGAGCAGTACTTC; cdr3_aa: CASSRAASFGSSEQYF
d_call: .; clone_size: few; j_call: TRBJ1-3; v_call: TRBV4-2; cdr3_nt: TGTGCCAGCAGCCAAGAGGCCCACAGCGCGTCTGGAAACACCATATATTTT; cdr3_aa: CASSQEAHSASGNTIYF
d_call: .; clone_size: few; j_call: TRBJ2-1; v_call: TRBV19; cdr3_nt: TGTGCCAGTAGTGGGGGATGGTCCTACAATGAGCAGTTCTTC; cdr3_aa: CASSGGWSYNEQFF
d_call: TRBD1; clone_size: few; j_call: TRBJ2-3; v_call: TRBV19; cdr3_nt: TGTGCCAGTAGTATAAGAGGGACAGGGTTCGCAGATACGCAGTATTTT; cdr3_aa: CASSIRGTGFADTQYF
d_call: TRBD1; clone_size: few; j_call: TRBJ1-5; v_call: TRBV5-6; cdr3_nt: TGTGCCAGCAGCCGTACAGGGGATCAGCCCCAGCATTTT; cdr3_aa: CASSRTGDQPQHF